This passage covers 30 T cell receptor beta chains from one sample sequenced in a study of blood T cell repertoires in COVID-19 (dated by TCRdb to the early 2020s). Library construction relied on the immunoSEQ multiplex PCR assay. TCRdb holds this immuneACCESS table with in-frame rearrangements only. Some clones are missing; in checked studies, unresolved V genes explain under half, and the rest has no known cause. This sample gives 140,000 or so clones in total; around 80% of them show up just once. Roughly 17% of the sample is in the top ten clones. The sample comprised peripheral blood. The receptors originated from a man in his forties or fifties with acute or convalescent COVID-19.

The CDR3 reads CASSIARGQGKADTQYF. The CDR3 DNA reads TGTGCCAGTAGTATCGCCCGGGGACAGGGGAAGGCAGATACGCAGTATTTT. The rearrangement joins TRBV19 to TRBJ2-3; 10 nucleotides agree with TRBD1. V trimming: 3 bases; J trimming: 4 bases; junction bases outside the gene matches: 10. Germline CDR1 and CDR2: LNHDA and SQIVND (reference sequence). The CDR3 sequence is 17 residues long.

The CDR3 DNA follows: TGTGCCAGCAGCTTCCGGACAGGGAATGGCTACACCTTC. Translating it yields CASSFRTGNGYTF. The chain is built from TRBV5-8 and TRBJ1-2; TRBD1 matches 8 bases. Germline CDR1 and CDR2: SGHTS and YDEGEE. The CDR3 is 13 residues long. V was pared by 2 bases and J by 6 bases, with 3 bases of the junction left unmatched.

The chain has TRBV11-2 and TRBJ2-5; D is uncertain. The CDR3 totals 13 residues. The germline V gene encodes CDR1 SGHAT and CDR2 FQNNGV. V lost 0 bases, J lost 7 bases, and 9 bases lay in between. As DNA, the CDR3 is TGTGCCAGCAGCTTAGATCTAGACGCGACCCAGTACTTC. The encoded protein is CASSLDLDATQYF.

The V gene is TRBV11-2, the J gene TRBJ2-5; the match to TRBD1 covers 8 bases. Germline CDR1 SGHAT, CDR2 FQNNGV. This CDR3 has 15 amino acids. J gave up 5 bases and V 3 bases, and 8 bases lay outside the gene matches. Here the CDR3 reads CASSFRGLGDETQYF. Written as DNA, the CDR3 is TGTGCCAGCAGCTTCAGGGGGCTCGGGGACGAGACCCAGTACTTC. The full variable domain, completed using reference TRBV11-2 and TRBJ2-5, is EAGVAQSPRYKIIEKRQSVAFWCNPISGHATLYWYQQILGQGPKLLIQFQNNGVVDDSQLPKDRFSAERLKGVDSTLKIQPAKLEDSAVYLCASSFRGLGDETQYFGPGTRLLVL.

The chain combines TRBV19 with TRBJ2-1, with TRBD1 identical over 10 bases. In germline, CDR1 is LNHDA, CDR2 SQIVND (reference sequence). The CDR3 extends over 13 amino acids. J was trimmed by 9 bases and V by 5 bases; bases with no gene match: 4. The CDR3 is CASSPGTGAEQFF. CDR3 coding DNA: TGTGCCAGTAGTCCCGGGACAGGGGCTGAGCAGTTCTTC.

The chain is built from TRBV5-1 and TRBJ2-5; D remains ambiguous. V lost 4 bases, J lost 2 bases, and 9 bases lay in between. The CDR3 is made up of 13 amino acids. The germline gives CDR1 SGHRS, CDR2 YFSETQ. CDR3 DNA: TGCGCCAGCAGCCCTGGGCTACAAGAGACCCAGTACTTC. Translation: CASSPGLQETQYF.

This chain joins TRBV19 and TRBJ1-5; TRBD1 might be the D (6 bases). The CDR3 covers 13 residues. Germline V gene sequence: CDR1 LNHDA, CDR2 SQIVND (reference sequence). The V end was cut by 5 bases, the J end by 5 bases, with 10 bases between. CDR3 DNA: TGTGCCAGTAGTTACAGGGTCGATCAGCCCCAGCATTTT. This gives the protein CASSYRVDQPQHF.

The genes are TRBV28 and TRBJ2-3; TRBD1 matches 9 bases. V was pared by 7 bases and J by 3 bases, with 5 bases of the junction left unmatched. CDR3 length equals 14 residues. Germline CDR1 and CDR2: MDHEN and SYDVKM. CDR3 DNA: TGTGCCAGCACGGGACAGGGAGGAACAGATACGCAGTATTTT. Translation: CASTGQGGTDTQYF. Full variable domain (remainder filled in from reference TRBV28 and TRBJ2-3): DVKVTQSSRYLVKRTGEKVFLECVQDMDHENMFWYRQDPGLGLRLIYFSYDVKMKEKGDIPEGYSVSREKKERFSLILESASTNQTSMYLCASTGQGGTDTQYFGPGTRLTVL.

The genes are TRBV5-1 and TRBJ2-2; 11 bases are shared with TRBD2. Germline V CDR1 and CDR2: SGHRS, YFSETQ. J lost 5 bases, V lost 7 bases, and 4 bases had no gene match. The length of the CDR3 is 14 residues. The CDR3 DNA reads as TGCGCCAGCCGACTAGCGGGGCGGACCGGGGAGCTGTTTTTT. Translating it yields CASRLAGRTGELFF.

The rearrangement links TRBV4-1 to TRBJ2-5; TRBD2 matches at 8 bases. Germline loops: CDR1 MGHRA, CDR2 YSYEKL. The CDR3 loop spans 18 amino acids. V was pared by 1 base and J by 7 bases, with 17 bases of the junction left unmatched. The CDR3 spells CASSQGAQTGGPFSTQYF. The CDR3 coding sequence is TGCGCCAGCAGCCAAGGGGCCCAAACGGGGGGGCCCTTTTCGACCCAGTACTTC.

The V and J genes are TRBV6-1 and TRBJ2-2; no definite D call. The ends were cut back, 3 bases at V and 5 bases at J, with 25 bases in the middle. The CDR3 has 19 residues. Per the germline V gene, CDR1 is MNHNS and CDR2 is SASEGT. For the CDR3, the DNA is TGTGCCAGCAGTGAGTCCCGCCAGGCCCGCGAATTAGTTACCGGGGAGCTGTTTTTT. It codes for CASSESRQARELVTGELFF.

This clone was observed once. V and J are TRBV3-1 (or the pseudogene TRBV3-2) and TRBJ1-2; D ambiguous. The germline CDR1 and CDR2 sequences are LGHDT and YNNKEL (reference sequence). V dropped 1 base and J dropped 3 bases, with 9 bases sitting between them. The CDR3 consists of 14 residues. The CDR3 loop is CASSQGSGDYGYTF. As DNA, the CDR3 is TGTGCCAGCAGCCAAGGGAGCGGGGACTATGGCTACACCTTC.

The CDR3 reads CASSLTDRNTEAFF. The CDR3 DNA follows: TGTGCCAGCAGCTTAACGGACAGAAACACTGAAGCTTTCTTT. The chain employs TRBV7-8 and TRBJ1-1; D perhaps matches TRBD1 (6 bases). V dropped 2 bases and J dropped 2 bases, with 9 bases sitting between them. CDR1 and CDR2 from the germline V gene are SGHVS and FQNEAQ. This CDR3 is built from 14 residues.

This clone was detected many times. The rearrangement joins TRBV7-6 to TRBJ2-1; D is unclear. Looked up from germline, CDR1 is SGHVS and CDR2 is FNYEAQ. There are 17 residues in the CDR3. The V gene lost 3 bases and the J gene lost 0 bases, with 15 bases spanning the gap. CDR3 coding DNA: TGTGCCAGCAGCTTTACGGGTTCGGGTAGCTCCTACAATGAGCAGTTCTTC. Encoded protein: CASSFTGSGSSYNEQFF.

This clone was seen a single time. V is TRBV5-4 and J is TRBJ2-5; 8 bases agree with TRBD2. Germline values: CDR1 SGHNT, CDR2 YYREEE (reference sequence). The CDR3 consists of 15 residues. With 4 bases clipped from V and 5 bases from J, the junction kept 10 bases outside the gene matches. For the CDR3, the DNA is TGTGCCAGCAGCGCCATAGCGGGGCGCGGGGAGACCCAGTACTTC. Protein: CASSAIAGRGETQYF.

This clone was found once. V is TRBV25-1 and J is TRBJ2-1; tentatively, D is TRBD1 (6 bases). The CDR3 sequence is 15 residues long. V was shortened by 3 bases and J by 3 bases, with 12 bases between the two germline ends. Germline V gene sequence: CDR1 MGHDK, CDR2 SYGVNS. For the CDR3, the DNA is TGTGCCAGCAGTGATGGGCAGGGGATCTACAATGAGCAGTTCTTC. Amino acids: CASSDGQGIYNEQFF.

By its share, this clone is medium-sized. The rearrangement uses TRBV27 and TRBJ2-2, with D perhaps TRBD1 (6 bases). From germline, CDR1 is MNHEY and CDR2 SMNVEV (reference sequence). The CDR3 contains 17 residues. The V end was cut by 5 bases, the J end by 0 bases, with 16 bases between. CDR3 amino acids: CASSNNPWTANTGELFF. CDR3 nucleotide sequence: TGTGCCAGCAGTAACAATCCATGGACAGCGAACACCGGGGAGCTGTTTTTT.

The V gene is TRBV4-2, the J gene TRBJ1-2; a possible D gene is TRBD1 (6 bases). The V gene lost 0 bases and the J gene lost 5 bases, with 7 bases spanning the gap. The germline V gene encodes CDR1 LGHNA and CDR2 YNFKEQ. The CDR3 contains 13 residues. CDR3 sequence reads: CASSQDQGYGYTF. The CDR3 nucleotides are TGTGCCAGCAGCCAAGATCAGGGGTATGGCTACACCTTC.

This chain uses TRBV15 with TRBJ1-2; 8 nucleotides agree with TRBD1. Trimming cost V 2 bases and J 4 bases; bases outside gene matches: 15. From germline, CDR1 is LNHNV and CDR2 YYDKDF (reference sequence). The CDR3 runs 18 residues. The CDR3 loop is CATSRNFPGQVISYGYTF. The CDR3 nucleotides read TGTGCCACCAGCAGAAATTTTCCGGGACAGGTGATTTCCTATGGCTACACCTTC.

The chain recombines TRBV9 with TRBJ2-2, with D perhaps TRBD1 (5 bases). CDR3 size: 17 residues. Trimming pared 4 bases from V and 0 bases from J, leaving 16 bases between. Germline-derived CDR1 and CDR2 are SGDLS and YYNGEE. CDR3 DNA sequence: TGTGCCAGCAGCCGACTCCCAGGACAAACGAACACCGGGGAGCTGTTTTTT. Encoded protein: CASSRLPGQTNTGELFF. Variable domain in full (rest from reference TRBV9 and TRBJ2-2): DSGVTQTPKHLITATGQRVTLRCSPRSGDLSVYWYQQSLDQGLQFLIQYYNGEERAKGNILERFSAQQFPDLHSELNLSSLELGDSALYFCASSRLPGQTNTGELFFGEGSRLTVL.

The CDR3 sequence is CASSGTSKNEQYF. The CDR3 coding sequence is TGTGCCAGCAGTGGGACTAGCAAAAACGAGCAGTACTTC. The gene calls are TRBV2 and TRBJ2-7, with TRBD2 identical over 8 bases. The length of the CDR3 is 13 residues. CDR1 and CDR2 from the germline V gene are SNHLY and FYNNEI. With 4 bases clipped from V and 5 bases from J, the junction kept 4 bases outside the gene matches.

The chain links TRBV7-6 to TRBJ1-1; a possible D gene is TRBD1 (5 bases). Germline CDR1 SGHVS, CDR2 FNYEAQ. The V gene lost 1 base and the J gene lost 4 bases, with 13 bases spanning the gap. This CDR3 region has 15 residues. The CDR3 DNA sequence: TGTGCCAGCAGCTTAGGGTCAGGGCCGGGCACTGAAGCTTTCTTT. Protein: CASSLGSGPGTEAFF.

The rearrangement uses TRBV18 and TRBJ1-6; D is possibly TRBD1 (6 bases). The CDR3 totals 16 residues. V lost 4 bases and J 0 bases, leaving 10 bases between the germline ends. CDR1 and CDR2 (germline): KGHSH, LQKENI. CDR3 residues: CASSRSDSSYNSPLHF. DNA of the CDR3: TGTGCCAGCTCACGCTCGGACAGCTCCTATAATTCACCCCTCCACTTT.

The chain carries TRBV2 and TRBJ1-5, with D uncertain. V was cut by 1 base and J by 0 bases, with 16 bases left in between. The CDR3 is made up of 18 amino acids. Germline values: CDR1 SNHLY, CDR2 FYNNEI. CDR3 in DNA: TGTGCCAGCAGTGAAGGAAAATGGGCACAATATAGCAATCAGCCCCAGCATTTT. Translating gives CASSEGKWAQYSNQPQHF.

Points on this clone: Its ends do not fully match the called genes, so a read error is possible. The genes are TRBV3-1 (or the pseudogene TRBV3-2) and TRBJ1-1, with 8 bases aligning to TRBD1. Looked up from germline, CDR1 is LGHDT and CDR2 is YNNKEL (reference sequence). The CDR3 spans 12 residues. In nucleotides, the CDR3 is TGTGCCAGCAGCCAAGATAATGGGGACAGGTGCTTT. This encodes CASSQDNGDRCF.

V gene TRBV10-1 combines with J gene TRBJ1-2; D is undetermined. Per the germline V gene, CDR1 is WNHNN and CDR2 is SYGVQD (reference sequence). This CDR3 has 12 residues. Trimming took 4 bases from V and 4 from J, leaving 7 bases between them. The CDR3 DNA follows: TGCGCCAGCAGTGGAGACTCCTATGGCTACACCTTC. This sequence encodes CASSGDSYGYTF.

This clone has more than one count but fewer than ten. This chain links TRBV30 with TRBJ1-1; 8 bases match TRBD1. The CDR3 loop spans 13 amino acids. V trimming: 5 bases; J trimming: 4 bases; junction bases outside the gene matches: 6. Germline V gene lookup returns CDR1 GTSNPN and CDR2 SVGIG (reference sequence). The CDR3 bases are TGTGCCTGGGACCCCACAGGGGGCACTGAAGCTTTCTTT. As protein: CAWDPTGGTEAFF. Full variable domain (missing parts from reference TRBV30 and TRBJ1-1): SQTIHQWPATLVQPVGSPLSLECTVEGTSNPNLYWYRQAAGRGLQLLFYSVGIGQISSEVPQNLSASRPQDRQFILSSKKLLLSDSGFYLCAWDPTGGTEAFFGQGTRLTVV.

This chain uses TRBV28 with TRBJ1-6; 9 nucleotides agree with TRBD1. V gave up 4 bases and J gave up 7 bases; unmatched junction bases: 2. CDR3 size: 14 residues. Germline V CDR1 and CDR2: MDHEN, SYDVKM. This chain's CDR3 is CASSSGQGNSPLHF. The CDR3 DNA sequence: TGTGCCAGCAGTTCTGGACAGGGGAATTCACCCCTCCACTTT. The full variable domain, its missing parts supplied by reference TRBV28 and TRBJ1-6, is DVKVTQSSRYLVKRTGEKVFLECVQDMDHENMFWYRQDPGLGLRLIYFSYDVKMKEKGDIPEGYSVSREKKERFSLILESASTNQTSMYLCASSSGQGNSPLHFGNGTRLTVT.

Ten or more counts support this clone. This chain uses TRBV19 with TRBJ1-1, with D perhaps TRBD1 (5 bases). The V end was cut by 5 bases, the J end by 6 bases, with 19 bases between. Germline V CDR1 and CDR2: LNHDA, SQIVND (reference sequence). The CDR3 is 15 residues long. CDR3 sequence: CASSFWGGKTAEAFF. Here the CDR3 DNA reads TGTGCCAGTAGTTTCTGGGGGGGAAAAACCGCTGAAGCTTTCTTT. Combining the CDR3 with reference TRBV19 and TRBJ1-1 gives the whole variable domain DGGITQSPKYLFRKEGQNVTLSCEQNLNHDAMYWYRQDPGQGLRLIYYSQIVNDFQKGDIAEGYSVSREKKESFPLTVTSAQKNPTAFYLCASSFWGGKTAEAFFGQGTRLTVV.

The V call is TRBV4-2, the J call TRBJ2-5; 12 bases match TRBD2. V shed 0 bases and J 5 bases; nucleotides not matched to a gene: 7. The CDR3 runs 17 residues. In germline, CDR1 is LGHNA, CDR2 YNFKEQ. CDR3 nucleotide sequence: TGTGCCAGCAGCCAAGATATAACTAGCGGGGGGCAGGAGACCCAGTACTTC. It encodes CASSQDITSGGQETQYF.